These 25 T cell receptor beta chains originate from one sample sequenced in a study of beta chain features in type 1 diabetes (dated by TCRdb to 2016 to 2019). On the study overall, not on this receptor specifically: A moderate but significant shortening of TCRB CDR3 length was observed in type 1 diabetes patients in all four CD4+ subsets.

These receptors lack a known antigen. The library was generated by the immunoSEQ multiplex PCR assay. The entire amount of isolated RNA was reverse transcribed using the High Capacity cDNA Reverse Transcription Kit, so the sequenced TCRB transcripts were expressed ones. TCRdb took this table from immuneACCESS and kept in-frame rearrangements with V and J called. Such tables lack part of the clones; where checked against another copy, unresolved V genes explain under half of the gap, and the rest is unexplained. The sample table contains 600,000 to 750,000 clones; only one count was recorded for about an eighth of them. Together, the top ten hold around 0.12% of the sample. Sequenced input: naive CD4+ T cells from blood. Interpreted using the paper, the cell subset or site label stands for: true naive CD4+ T cells. The receptors come from a man aged 30-40 years with type 1 diabetes.

This clone was seen only a few times. The gene calls are TRBV11-3 and TRBJ2-3, with a weak D call TRBD2 (6 bases). The V and J ends lost 0 bases and 2 bases respectively, with 21 bases between them. CDR1 is SGHNT, CDR2 YENEEA, per germline. The CDR3 length is 19 residues. DNA for the CDR3: TGTGCCAGCAGCTTAGATCTCCTTCGGCTAGCGCTTTTCACAGATACGCAGTATTTT. This encodes CASSLDLLRLALFTDTQYF.

With respect to this clone: The sample carries other DNA sequences with the same CDR3. The rearrangement uses TRBV10-3 and TRBJ1-5, with TRBD1 identical over 9 bases. The trim removed 6 bases at V and 5 bases at J, leaving 2 bases unmatched. CDR1 and CDR2 (germline): ENHRY, SYGVKD. The CDR3 is 13 residues long. The CDR3 loop reads CAIRGQGDQPQHF. CDR3 nucleotides: TGTGCCATCAGGGGACAGGGTGATCAGCCCCAGCATTTT.

The chain has TRBV11-2 and TRBJ1-2; 8 bases agree with TRBD1. The V gene end was trimmed by 2 bases and the J gene end by 6 bases; junction bases not matched to a gene: 11. This CDR3 comprises 16 residues. Germline V lookup: CDR1 SGHAT, CDR2 FQNNGV. The CDR3 reads CASSLSKDRDVNGYTF. In DNA, the CDR3 is TGTGCCAGCAGCTTATCTAAGGACAGGGATGTGAATGGCTACACCTTC.

This clone was seen a handful of times. The V and J genes are TRBV29-1 and TRBJ1-1; 7 positions agree with TRBD1. CDR1 is SQVTM and CDR2 is ANQGSEA in the germline V gene. Unmatched junction bases numbered 13, after V lost 7 bases and J lost 5 bases. This CDR3 is built from 14 residues. CDR3 protein: CSATRQGGETEAFF. Written as DNA, the CDR3 is TGCAGCGCCACGCGACAGGGCGGTGAGACTGAAGCTTTCTTT. Full variable domain (missing parts from reference TRBV29-1 and TRBJ1-1): SAVISQKPSRDICQRGTSLTIQCQVDSQVTMMFWYRQQPGQSLTLIATANQGSEATYESGFVIDKFPISRPNLTFSTLTVSNMSPEDSSIYLCSATRQGGETEAFFGQGTRLTVV.

This clone was counted a few times. The chain recombines TRBV7-2 with TRBJ2-7, with D possibly TRBD1 on 6 matching bases. Germline CDR1 and CDR2: SGHTA and FQGNSA. V lost 5 bases to trimming and J lost 5 bases, with 16 bases between them. CDR3 length: 14 amino acids. The CDR3 loop is CASSPQTGTHEQYF. Written as DNA, the CDR3 is TGTGCCAGCAGCCCCCAAACAGGGACCCACGAGCAGTACTTC.

The sample holds a few counts of this clone. The V gene is TRBV9, the J gene TRBJ2-1; maybe TRBD1 (5 bases). There are 15 residues in the CDR3. The germline V gene has CDR1 SGDLS and CDR2 YYNGEE. V lost 1 base, J lost 4 bases, and 12 bases lay in between. The CDR3 DNA follows: TGTGCCAGCAGCGTACAGACAGATTCTTACAATGAGCAGTTCTTC. Translating gives CASSVQTDSYNEQFF.

A few counts support this clone. Other DNA sequences in the sample encode the same CDR3. The chain links TRBV7-9 to TRBJ2-7; D is possibly TRBD2 (6 bases). The CDR3 length is 15 residues. CDR1 is SEHNR, CDR2 FQNEAQ, per germline (reference sequence). Deletions cut 0 bases from V and 0 bases from J, with 9 bases between. DNA of the CDR3: TGTGCCAGCAGCTTAGCGGCGGGGAGCTCCTACGAGCAGTACTTC. It is translated as CASSLAAGSSYEQYF.

This clone was found a few times. The rearrangement uses TRBV7-9 and TRBJ1-2; 7 nucleotides agree with TRBD1. V lost 6 bases, J lost 4 bases, and 5 bases stayed unmatched. The length of the CDR3 is 13 residues. Germline V gene lookup returns CDR1 SEHNR and CDR2 FQNEAQ (reference sequence). The CDR3: CASRGTVAYGYTF. The CDR3 DNA reads TGTGCCAGCAGGGGGACAGTGGCCTATGGCTACACCTTC.

This clone was picked up a small number of times. The chain joins TRBV7-2 to TRBJ2-3; 12 bases align to TRBD2. Germline CDR1 is SGHTA and CDR2 is FQGNSA. There are 15 residues in the CDR3. The J segment lost 8 bases and the V segment lost 5 bases, leaving 8 bases of the junction unmatched. The CDR3 here is CASSPWTSGEGTQYF. CDR3 nucleotides: TGTGCCAGCAGCCCTTGGACTAGCGGGGAAGGTACGCAGTATTTT.

This clone was seen only a few times. Here the CDR3 reads CAWSARQDARGYGYTF. The CDR3 bases are TGTGCCTGGAGTGCCAGACAGGACGCTCGTGGCTATGGCTACACCTTC. The gene calls are TRBV30 and TRBJ1-2; maybe TRBD1 (6 bases). CDR1 is GTSNPN and CDR2 is SVGIG in the germline V gene (reference sequence). The CDR3 sequence is 16 residues long. V dropped 1 base and J dropped 4 bases, with 19 bases sitting between them.

The chain carries TRBV28 and TRBJ1-2; TRBD1 matches at 10 bases. The CDR3 runs to 14 residues. The V and J ends lost 6 bases and 4 bases, in that order; junction bases with no gene match: 5. Germline V gene sequence: CDR1 MDHEN, CDR2 SYDVKM. This CDR3 reads CASRSGQGSYGYTF. The CDR3 DNA reads as TGTGCCAGCAGATCGGGACAGGGGTCCTATGGCTACACCTTC.

CDR3: CASSKDRNTEAFF. Here the CDR3 DNA reads TGTGCCAGCAGCAAGGACAGGAACACTGAAGCTTTCTTT. V gene TRBV7-9 combines with J gene TRBJ1-1; maybe TRBD1 (6 bases). CDR3 length equals 13 residues. Germline-derived CDR1 and CDR2 are SEHNR and FQNEAQ (reference sequence). Trimming cost V 5 bases and J 1 base, with 8 bases left between them.

The J gene is TRBJ2-5, the V gene TRBV10-3; possibly TRBD2 for D (6 bases). V was pared by 11 bases and J by 1 base, with 11 bases between. Per germline, CDR1 ENHRY and CDR2 SYGVKD. CDR3 length: 12 amino acids. The CDR3 sequence: CASRGFQETQYF. The CDR3 coding sequence is TGTGCCTCGCGGGGCTTCCAAGAGACCCAGTACTTC.

On this clone itself: This sample includes further DNA sequences coding for the same CDR3. The V call is TRBV7-2, the J call TRBJ1-1, with 8 bases fitting TRBD1. The ends lost 5 bases at V and 5 bases at J; junction bases unmatched: 7. Per the germline V gene, CDR1 is SGHTA and CDR2 is FQGNSA. The CDR3 contains 14 residues. The CDR3 region is CASSPQGAGTEAFF. Written as DNA, the CDR3 is TGTGCCAGCAGCCCTCAGGGGGCGGGGACTGAAGCTTTCTTT.

The sample holds a few counts of this clone. This sequence joins TRBV10-3 and TRBJ1-1, with D tentatively TRBD1 (6 bases). Deletions cut 6 bases from V and 0 bases from J, with 14 bases between. This CDR3 region has 15 residues. The germline gives CDR1 ENHRY, CDR2 SYGVKD. The CDR3 spells CAIRGHRELNTEAFF. CDR3 bases: TGTGCCATCAGGGGGCACAGGGAGCTGAACACTGAAGCTTTCTTT.

There are a few counts of this clone. The rearrangement uses TRBV7-3 and TRBJ2-1; tentative D call: TRBD2 (6 bases). Trimming left V 0 bases short and J 0 bases short, with 18 bases between. Germline-derived CDR1 and CDR2 are SGHTA and FQGTGA. The CDR3 runs 19 residues. This CDR3 is CASSLTSNWGRSSYNEQFF. In nucleotides, the CDR3 is TGTGCCAGCAGCTTAACTTCCAATTGGGGGAGGAGCTCCTACAATGAGCAGTTCTTC.

This chain joins TRBV2 and TRBJ2-1, with TRBD1 matching over 7 bases. This CDR3 has 13 amino acids. The ends lost 5 bases at V and 6 bases at J; junction bases unmatched: 4. CDR1 is SNHLY and CDR2 is FYNNEI in the germline V gene. The CDR3: CASSPGTVNEQFF. The CDR3 nucleotides read TGTGCCAGCAGTCCCGGGACAGTCAATGAGCAGTTCTTC.

The genes are TRBV2 and TRBJ2-2; TRBD2 agrees at 8 bases. V lost 6 bases, J lost 4 bases, and 7 bases stayed unmatched. The CDR3 is 15 residues long. CDR1 is SNHLY, CDR2 FYNNEI, per germline. CDR3 sequence: CASRVGLASTGELFF. CDR3 in DNA: TGTGCCAGCAGGGTAGGACTAGCAAGCACCGGGGAGCTGTTTTTT.

The rearrangement links TRBV29-1 to TRBJ1-2; 9 positions match TRBD1. The CDR3 spans 15 residues. V trimming: 3 bases; J trimming: 3 bases; junction bases outside the gene matches: 8. Germline-derived CDR1 and CDR2 are SQVTM and ANQGSEA. DNA of the CDR3: TGCAGCGTTGATGACAGGGGGTTCTTTGACTATGGCTACACCTTC. Translated, it gives CSVDDRGFFDYGYTF.

The gene calls are TRBV4-3 and TRBJ2-2; D is perhaps TRBD2 (6 bases). CDR3 length: 17 amino acids. Trimming shortened V by 0 bases and J by 1 base, and 12 bases separated the two germline ends. Looked up from germline, CDR1 is LGHNA and CDR2 is YSLEER. The CDR3 spells CASSQELRRGNTGELFF. CDR3 nucleotides: TGCGCCAGCAGCCAAGAATTAAGGCGGGGGAACACCGGGGAGCTGTTTTTT.

This clone showed up just a few times. This chain connects TRBV12-5 to TRBJ1-5, with D possibly matching TRBD1 (6 bases). The CDR3 spans 12 residues. CDR1 and CDR2 from the germline V gene are LGHNT and FRNRAP. V lost 5 bases to trimming and J lost 6 bases, with 8 bases between them. CDR3: CASGPRGQPQHF. CDR3 DNA sequence: TGTGCTAGTGGTCCCAGGGGTCAGCCCCAGCATTTT.

The rearrangement joins TRBV7-9 to TRBJ2-3, with a tentative D call TRBD1 (6 bases). Per germline, CDR1 SEHNR and CDR2 FQNEAQ (reference sequence). The CDR3 has 13 amino acids. Between the trimmed V and J ends, which lost 10 bases and 2 bases, there was a span of 13 bases. The CDR3 loop reads CATHRANTDTQYF. For the CDR3, the DNA is TGTGCCACCCACAGGGCTAACACAGATACGCAGTATTTT. The variable domain in full, completed from reference TRBV7-9 and TRBJ2-3, reads DTGVSQNPRHKITKRGQNVTFRCDPISEHNRLYWYRQTLGQGPEFLTYFQNEAQLEKSRLLSDRFSAERPKGSFSTLEIQRTEQGDSAMYLCATHRANTDTQYFGPGTRLTVL.

The chain links TRBV25-1 to TRBJ1-1; TRBD1 aligns across 7 bases. Germline trimming cut 4 bases from V and 2 bases from J; bases unmatched to any gene: 13. CDR3 length: 17 amino acids. In germline, CDR1 is MGHDK, CDR2 SYGVNS. The CDR3 loop reads CASSAARQGSINTEAFF. Written as DNA, the CDR3 is TGTGCCAGCAGTGCCGCAAGACAGGGTTCAATTAACACTGAAGCTTTCTTT.

This clone turned up a few times. The rearrangement joins TRBV4-3 to TRBJ1-2; D gene unclear. The V end was cut by 0 bases, the J end by 0 bases, with 14 bases between. From germline, CDR1 is LGHNA and CDR2 YSLEER. The CDR3 has 17 residues. The CDR3 reads CASSQDIQSEPNYGYTF. The CDR3 coding sequence is TGCGCCAGCAGCCAAGATATACAGTCAGAACCTAACTATGGCTACACCTTC.

In DNA, the CDR3 is TGTGCCAGCAGTTACTCGCCACCACAGGGGGCGGGGGCCAACGTCCTGACTTTC. Protein product: CASSYSPPQGAGANVLTF. The V gene is TRBV27, the J gene TRBJ2-6, with 9 bases lining up with TRBD1. The trim removed 4 bases at V and 4 bases at J, leaving 11 bases unmatched. Per germline, CDR1 MNHEY and CDR2 SMNVEV (reference sequence). The CDR3 runs to 18 residues.